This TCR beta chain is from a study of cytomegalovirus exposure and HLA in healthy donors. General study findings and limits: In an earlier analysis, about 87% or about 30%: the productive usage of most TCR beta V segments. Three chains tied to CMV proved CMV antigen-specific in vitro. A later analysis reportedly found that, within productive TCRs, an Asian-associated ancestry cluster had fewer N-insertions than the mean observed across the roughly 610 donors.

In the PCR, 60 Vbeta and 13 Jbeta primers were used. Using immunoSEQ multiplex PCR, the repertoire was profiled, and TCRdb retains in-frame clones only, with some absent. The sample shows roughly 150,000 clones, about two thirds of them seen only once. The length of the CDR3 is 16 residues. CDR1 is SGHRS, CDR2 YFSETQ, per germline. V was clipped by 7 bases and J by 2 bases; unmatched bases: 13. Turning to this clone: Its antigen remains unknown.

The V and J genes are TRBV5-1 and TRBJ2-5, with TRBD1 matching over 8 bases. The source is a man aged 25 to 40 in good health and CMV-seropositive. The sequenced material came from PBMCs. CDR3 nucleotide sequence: TGCGCCAGCGCCAGGGGGCCGGGTCGACCTCAAGAGACCCAGTACTTC. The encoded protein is CASARGPGRPQETQYF.